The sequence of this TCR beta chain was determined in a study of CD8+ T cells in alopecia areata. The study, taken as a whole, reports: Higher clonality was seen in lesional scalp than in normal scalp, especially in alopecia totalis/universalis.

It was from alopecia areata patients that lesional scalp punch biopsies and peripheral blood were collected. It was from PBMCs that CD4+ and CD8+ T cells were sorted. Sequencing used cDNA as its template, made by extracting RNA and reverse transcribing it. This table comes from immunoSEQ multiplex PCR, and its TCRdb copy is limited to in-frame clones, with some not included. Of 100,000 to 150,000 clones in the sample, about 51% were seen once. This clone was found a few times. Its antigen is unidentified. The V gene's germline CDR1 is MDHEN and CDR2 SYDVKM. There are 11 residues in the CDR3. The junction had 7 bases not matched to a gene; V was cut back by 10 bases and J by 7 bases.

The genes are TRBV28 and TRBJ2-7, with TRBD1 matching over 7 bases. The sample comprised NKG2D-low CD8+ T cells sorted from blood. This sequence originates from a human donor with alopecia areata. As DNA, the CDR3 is TGTGCCATAATAGAGGGGGCTGAGCAGTACTTC. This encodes CAIIEGAEQYF.